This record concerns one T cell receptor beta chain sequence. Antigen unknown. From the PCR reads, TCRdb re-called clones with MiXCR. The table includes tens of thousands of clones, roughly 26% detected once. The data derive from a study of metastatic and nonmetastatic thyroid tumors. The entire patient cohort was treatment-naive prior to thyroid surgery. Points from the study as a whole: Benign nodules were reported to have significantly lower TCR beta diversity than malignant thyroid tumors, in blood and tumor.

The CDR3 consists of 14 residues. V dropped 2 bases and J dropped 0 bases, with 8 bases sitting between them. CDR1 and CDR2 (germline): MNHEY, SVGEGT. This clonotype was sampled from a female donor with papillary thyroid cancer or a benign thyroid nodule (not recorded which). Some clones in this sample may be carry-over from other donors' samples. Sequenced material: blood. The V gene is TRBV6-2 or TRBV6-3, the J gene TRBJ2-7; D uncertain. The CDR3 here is CASSYTESSYEQYF. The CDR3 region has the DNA TGTGCCAGCAGTTACACGGAGAGCTCCTACGAGCAGTACTTC.